This TCR beta chain derives from a study of T cells after yellow fever vaccination. This clonotype was detected a few times. They built TCR cDNA with 5'RACE template switching, a step that put in a universal primer site and UMIs. TCRdb reprocessed the 5' RACE reads via MiXCR and lists one record per CDR3 protein. Of over 150,000 distinct CDR3 sequences listed, 6.2% were seen once; the top ten hold less than 3.5%. CDR1 is SQVTM and CDR2 is ANQGSEA in the germline V gene. This CDR3 has 13 residues. Losses at the gene ends were 7 bases for V and 4 bases for J; bases not matched to a gene: 7. This sequence joins TRBV29-1 and TRBJ2-5, with 9 bases aligning to TRBD2. The sequence was obtained from a man aged 18 to 29 who received the YFV17D yellow fever vaccine. The sequencing used CD4+ T cells sorted from PBMCs, collected on the day of the first yellow fever vaccination. The CDR3 loop is CSGQLAGSETQYF. In nucleotides, the CDR3 is TGCAGCGGCCAACTAGCGGGCTCAGAGACCCAGTACTTC.